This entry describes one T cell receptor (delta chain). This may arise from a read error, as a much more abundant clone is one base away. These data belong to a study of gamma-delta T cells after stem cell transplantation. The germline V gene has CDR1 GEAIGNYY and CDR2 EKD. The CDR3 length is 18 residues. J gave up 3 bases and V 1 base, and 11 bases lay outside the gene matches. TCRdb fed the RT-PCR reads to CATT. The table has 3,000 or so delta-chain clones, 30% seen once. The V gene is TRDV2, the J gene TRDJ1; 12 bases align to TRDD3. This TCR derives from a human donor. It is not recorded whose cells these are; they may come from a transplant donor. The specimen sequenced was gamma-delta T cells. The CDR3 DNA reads TGTGCCTGTGACACGGTCCCACTGGGGGATACAGGAGCCGATAAACTCATCTTT. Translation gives CACDTVPLGDTGADKLIF.